The 5 T cell receptor beta chains below all came from one sample that was sequenced in a study of T-cell reconstitution after alpha-beta-depleted transplantation in children. TCRbeta library preparation incorporated unique molecular identifiers. TCRdb ran MiXCR on the PCR reads and lists one entry per CDR3 protein. The sample has a few hundred thousand distinct CDR3 sequences; about 9.4% are singletons. Sequenced material: PBMCs from the stem cell graft donor, taken from the stem cell graft. All receptors derive from a human donor who donated a stem cell graft to a child with acute lymphoblastic leukemia.

This clonotype appeared many times. The chain recombines TRBV10-3 with TRBJ2-5; 9 nucleotides agree with TRBD1. Per germline, CDR1 ENHRY and CDR2 SYGVKD. The length of the CDR3 is 15 residues. J was trimmed by 1 base and V by 10 bases; bases with no gene match: 10. CDR3 sequence (DNA): TGTGCCACCACCGGGACAGGGATCGTCCAAGAGACCCAGTACTTC. Translated: CATTGTGIVQETQYF.

V and J are TRBV6-9 and TRBJ2-5; tentatively, D is TRBD2 (5 bases). Germline V gene data show CDR1 as MNHGY and CDR2 as SVAAGI. V was pared by 10 bases and J by 2 bases, with 8 bases between. There are 11 residues in the CDR3. CDR3 sequence reads: CANGLQETQYF. CDR3 DNA sequence: TGTGCCAACGGACTGCAAGAGACCCAGTACTTC.

This clonotype was recorded many times. This chain uses TRBV4-3 with TRBJ2-1; TRBD2 aligns across 7 bases. Germline CDR1 reads LGHNA; CDR2 reads YSLEER. CDR3 length: 17 residues. Trimming cost V 4 bases and J 1 base; bases outside gene matches: 10. CDR3 residues: CASSPTRAGYSYNEQFF. The CDR3 DNA reads as TGCGCCAGCAGCCCCACGCGAGCGGGGTATTCCTACAATGAGCAGTTCTTC.

This clonotype was seen at least ten times. The V call is TRBV13, the J call TRBJ1-6, with 7 bases fitting TRBD1. J gave up 7 bases and V 3 bases, and 6 bases lay outside the gene matches. The CDR3 length is 15 residues. The V gene's germline CDR1 is PRHDT and CDR2 FYEKMQ (reference sequence). CDR3 nucleotides: TGTGCCAGCAGCTTCCGACAGGGCTCGAATTCACCCCTCCACTTT. It specifies CASSFRQGSNSPLHF.

This clonotype was observed a handful of times. The V and J genes are TRBV20-1 and TRBJ1-5; 7 bases match TRBD1. The CDR3 totals 13 residues. Germline V lookup: CDR1 DFQATT, CDR2 SNEGSKA (reference sequence). V was clipped by 6 bases and J by 3 bases; unmatched bases: 5. The CDR3 bases are TGCAGTGCGGAGGACAGGCTCAATCAGCCCCAGCATTTT. Translating gives CSAEDRLNQPQHF.